These T cell receptor beta chains were read from a single sample in a study of cytomegalovirus exposure and HLA in healthy donors. Using immunoSEQ multiplex PCR, the repertoire was profiled, and TCRdb retains in-frame clones only, with some absent. Among roughly 130,000 clones listed, around four fifths were seen once. Material for sequencing was PBMCs. These TCRs come from a woman younger than 45 in good health and CMV-seronegative. Both conserved end residues are part of each CDR3. D genes are given only for firm matches. The size entry is marked missing in some rows and otherwise reads once, few, many or a size class.

cdr3_length j_call v_call d_call clone_size cdr3_aa cdr3_nt
14 TRBJ2-1 TRBV5-1 - once CASSLETSIGEQFF TGCGCCAGCAGCCTAGAGACGAGTATCGGTGAGCAGTTCTTC
13 TRBJ1-1 TRBV11-2 TRBD1 - CASSLGLTGVAFF TGTGCCAGCAGCTTGGGTTTGACAGGGGTGGCTTTCTTT
12 TRBJ1-6 TRBV28 - once CASSPPGSPLHF TGTGCCAGCAGTCCCCCAGGATCACCCCTCCACTTT
15 TRBJ2-3 TRBV7-2 TRBD1 - CASSLARDRTDTQYF TGTGCCAGCAGCTTGGCCCGGGACAGAACAGATACGCAGTATTTT
13 TRBJ2-1 TRBV2 - - CASSVGTLNEQFF TGTGCCAGCAGTGTAGGGACTCTCAATGAGCAGTTCTTC
15 TRBJ1-1 TRBV6-6 TRBD1 - CASSYDGQGNTEAFF TGTGCCAGCAGTTACGACGGACAGGGGAACACTGAAGCTTTCTTT
16 TRBJ2-3 TRBV6-4 - - CASSDRTFGSTDTQYF TGTGCCAGCAGTGACAGGACATTTGGAAGTACAGATACGCAGTATTTT
17 TRBJ1-3 TRBV5-8 TRBD1 - CASSLRTGGVSGNTIYF TGTGCCAGCAGCTTGAGGACAGGGGGCGTCTCTGGAAACACCATATATTTT
15 TRBJ2-6 TRBV2 - - CASSETYSGANVLTF TGTGCCAGCAGTGAAACCTACTCTGGGGCCAACGTCCTGACTTTC
15 TRBJ2-2 TRBV25-1 - - CASSDHRVGAGELFF TGTGCCAGCAGTGATCACAGGGTGGGCGCCGGGGAGCTGTTTTTT
15 TRBJ2-7 TRBV29-1 TRBD2 - CSVAEGTSETYEQYF TGCAGCGTCGCCGAGGGGACTAGCGAGACCTACGAGCAGTACTTC
14 TRBJ2-2 TRBV30 - - CAWEEAENTGELFF TGTGCCTGGGAGGAGGCAGAGAACACCGGGGAGCTGTTTTTT
15 TRBJ2-7 TRBV5-1 TRBD1 - CASSLEQGGTYEQYF TGCGCCAGCAGCTTGGAACAGGGGGGAACCTACGAGCAGTACTTC
17 TRBJ1-3 TRBV18 TRBD1 - CASSPMTGPYSGNTIYF TGTGCCAGCTCACCTATGACAGGGCCATACTCTGGAAACACCATATATTTT
13 TRBJ2-3 TRBV29-1 - - CSVRRGSTDTQYF TGCAGCGTTCGGAGGGGAAGCACAGATACGCAGTATTTT
15 TRBJ2-5 TRBV13 TRBD2 - CASSSTSGGVETQYF TGTGCCAGCAGCTCAACTAGCGGGGGAGTGGAGACCCAGTACTTC
16 TRBJ2-5 TRBV5-1 TRBD1 - CASSRNRGRLSETQYF TGCGCCAGCAGCCGAAACAGGGGGCGTTTATCAGAGACCCAGTACTTC
15 TRBJ1-5 TRBV19 - once CASTPSTGNNQPQHF TGTGCCAGTACCCCCTCTACAGGGAACAATCAGCCCCAGCATTTT
14 TRBJ2-7 TRBV19 - once CASSIGRGSYEQYF TGTGCCAGTAGTATAGGCAGGGGCTCCTACGAGCAGTACTTC
15 TRBJ1-5 TRBV28 TRBD1 - CASSFLDRTDQPQHF TGTGCCAGCAGTTTTCTGGACAGGACTGATCAGCCCCAGCATTTT
14 TRBJ2-3 TRBV6-5 - - CASSKAGPTDTQYF TGTGCCAGCAGTAAAGCGGGCCCCACAGATACGCAGTATTTT
17 TRBJ1-2 TRBV7-2 - - CASSLVGGYWAAYGYTF TGTGCCAGCAGCTTAGTGGGAGGGTATTGGGCCGCCTATGGCTACACCTTC
14 TRBJ2-4 TRBV19 - - CASSLGGTKNIQYF TGTGCCAGTTCCCTAGGTGGTACCAAAAACATTCAGTACTTC
13 TRBJ1-1 TRBV2 - - CASKFLLTGEAFF TGTGCCAGCAAATTTTTGTTGACAGGCGAAGCTTTCTTT
16 TRBJ2-3 TRBV5-4 TRBD2 - CASSTLSGGPGDTQYF TGTGCCAGCAGCACCCTAAGCGGGGGCCCTGGGGATACGCAGTATTTT
14 TRBJ1-2 TRBV9 TRBD1 - CASSPRTGSNGYTF TGTGCCAGCAGCCCTCGGACAGGGTCGAATGGCTACACCTTC
14 TRBJ2-7 TRBV18 - - CASSPETEAYEQYF TGTGCCAGCTCACCCGAGACAGAGGCCTACGAGCAGTACTTC
14 TRBJ2-5 TRBV5-6 - - CASSYSPARETQYF TGTGCCAGCAGCTACTCTCCCGCCCGAGAGACCCAGTACTTC
14 TRBJ2-3 TRBV15 TRBD1 - CATSIRQGTDTQYF TGTGCCACCAGCATAAGACAGGGGACAGATACGCAGTATTTT
13 TRBJ1-4 TRBV2 TRBD1 - CASRRQGLEKLFF TGTGCCAGCAGGAGACAGGGGTTGGAAAAACTGTTTTTT
12 TRBJ1-1 TRBV6-5 - - CASSVGDTEAFF TGTGCCAGCAGTGTAGGGGACACTGAAGCTTTCTTT
14 TRBJ1-2 TRBV10-3 - - CAISESSDIAGYTF TGTGCCATCAGTGAGTCGTCGGACATTGCCGGCTACACCTTC
13 TRBJ2-7 TRBV10-3 TRBD1 - CAIRRDRVNEQYF TGTGCCATCCGGAGGGACAGGGTGAACGAGCAGTACTTC
17 TRBJ1-5 TRBV2 - - CASSDWSRKVSNQPQHF TGTGCCAGCAGTGACTGGAGTCGGAAGGTTAGCAATCAGCCCCAGCATTTT
14 TRBJ2-7 TRBV29-1 - - CSVVSTSLENGQYF TGCAGCGTAGTTTCCACCTCCCTCGAGAACGGGCAGTACTTC
15 TRBJ2-5 TRBV10-2 TRBD2 - CASSRLAGGQETQYF TGCGCCAGCAGCCGACTAGCGGGGGGCCAAGAGACCCAGTACTTC
19 TRBJ1-1 TRBV6-1 - - CASSARDNLRWGKDTEAFF TGTGCCAGCAGTGCCCGGGACAACCTTAGGTGGGGGAAGGACACTGAAGCTTTCTTT
15 TRBJ1-5 TRBV6-1 - - CASSESGISNQPQHF TGTGCCAGCAGTGAATCAGGGATTAGCAATCAGCCCCAGCATTTT
17 TRBJ1-1 TRBV13 TRBD1 - CASSLGQGAYSDTEAFF TGTGCCAGCAGCCTAGGACAGGGGGCCTATTCGGACACTGAAGCTTTCTTT
14 TRBJ2-5 TRBV18 - - CASSLARVRETQYF TGTGCCAGCTCACTAGCCAGGGTAAGAGAGACCCAGTACTTC
17 TRBJ1-5 TRBV27 - - CASRPGTMDYSNQPQHF TGTGCCAGCCGCCCCGGGACAATGGATTATAGCAATCAGCCCCAGCATTTT
14 TRBJ2-4 TRBV2 - - CASSESAAKNIQYF TGTGCCAGCAGTGAAAGTGCGGCCAAAAACATTCAGTACTTC
15 TRBJ2-4 TRBV2 TRBD1 - CASRETGGGGNIQYF TGTGCCAGCAGGGAGACAGGGGGGGGAGGAAACATTCAGTACTTC
12 TRBJ2-3 TRBV11-3 - - CASSHNTDTQYF TGTGCCAGCAGCCACAACACAGATACGCAGTATTTT